Below are 29 T cell receptor beta chains sequenced from a single sample in a study of radiotherapy plus CTLA-4 blockade in lung cancer. TCRdb's copy holds only in-frame clones and misses some; the assay was immunoSEQ multiplex PCR. The top ten hold approximately 23% of the sample, which has 35,000 to 40,000 clones, 80% to 90% seen once. The sample in question was peripheral blood, obtained from a patient treated with radiotherapy plus ipilimumab. Every receptor here comes from a human donor with non-small cell lung cancer whose response to radiotherapy plus ipilimumab could not be evaluated.

J is TRBJ2-3 and V is TRBV5-1, with 7 bases lining up with TRBD1. Germline CDR1 is SGHRS and CDR2 is YFSETQ. The CDR3 is 15 amino acids. With V trimmed by 6 bases and J by 4 bases, 11 bases remained unmatched. The CDR3 loop reads CASTSQGGRADTQYF. CDR3 bases: TGCGCCAGCACCTCCCAAGGGGGCCGGGCAGATACGCAGTATTTT.

The chain is built from TRBV5-5 and TRBJ2-2, with D hard to call. Looked up from germline, CDR1 is SGHKS and CDR2 is YYEKEE (reference sequence). The length of the CDR3 is 15 residues. V lost 4 bases and J 0 bases, leaving 10 bases between the germline ends. CDR3 protein: CASSLLGSNTGELFF. The CDR3 region has the DNA TGTGCCAGCAGCCTACTCGGGTCGAACACCGGGGAGCTGTTTTTT.

The chain has TRBV5-1 and TRBJ2-3; 10 bases map to TRBD2. CDR1 and CDR2 from the germline V gene are SGHRS and YFSETQ. The CDR3 has 16 amino acids. Trimming cost V 4 bases and J 6 bases; bases outside gene matches: 11. The DNA for the CDR3 is TGCGCCAGCAGCGAACACCCTAGCGGGGGTGTTGATACGCAGTATTTT. Translating gives CASSEHPSGGVDTQYF. Complete variable domain (other parts from reference TRBV5-1 and TRBJ2-3): KAGVTQTPRYLIKTRGQQVTLSCSPISGHRSVSWYQQTPGQGLQFLFEYFSETQRNKGNFPGRFSGRQFSNSRSEMNVSTLELGDSALYLCASSEHPSGGVDTQYFGPGTRLTVL.

The chain links TRBV7-8 to TRBJ2-7, with D tentatively TRBD2 (5 bases). V lost 5 bases, J lost 1 base, and 12 bases lay in between. The CDR3 totals 14 residues. Germline V gene data show CDR1 as SGHVS and CDR2 as FQNEAQ. CDR3 sequence: CASSHGVRSYEQYF. As DNA, the CDR3 is TGTGCCAGCAGCCACGGGGTGAGGTCCTACGAGCAGTACTTC.

This chain joins TRBV29-1 and TRBJ1-3; 7 nucleotides align to TRBD1. This CDR3 has 13 residues. Germline CDR1 and CDR2: SQVTM and ANQGSEA. The junction had 6 bases not matched to a gene; V was cut back by 7 bases and J by 3 bases. The CDR3 loop reads CSADRAGGNTIYF. The CDR3 DNA reads as TGCAGCGCCGACAGGGCCGGTGGAAACACCATATATTTT.

V and J are TRBV7-9 and TRBJ2-1; no firm D call. The CDR3 consists of 13 residues. Trimming removed 10 bases at V and 1 base at J, with 11 bases between. CDR1 SEHNR and CDR2 FQNEAQ come from the germline V gene (reference sequence). For the CDR3, the DNA is TGTGCCACCTCTCAGGCTTCCTACAATGAGCAGTTCTTC. Residues: CATSQASYNEQFF.

V is TRBV9 and J is TRBJ1-3; 7 bases match TRBD1. Trimming took 4 bases from V and 2 from J; bases not matched to a gene: 9. The CDR3 has 16 residues. Germline V gene lookup returns CDR1 SGDLS and CDR2 YYNGEE. This chain's CDR3 is CASSPTAQGAGNTIYF. CDR3 DNA: TGTGCCAGCAGCCCGACGGCCCAGGGGGCTGGAAACACCATATATTTT. Drawing the rest from reference TRBV9 and TRBJ1-3, the complete variable domain is DSGVTQTPKHLITATGQRVTLRCSPRSGDLSVYWYQQSLDQGLQFLIQYYNGEERAKGNILERFSAQQFPDLHSELNLSSLELGDSALYFCASSPTAQGAGNTIYFGEGSWLTVV.

This clone is a singleton in its sample. The chain couples TRBV10-3 to TRBJ1-4; the match to TRBD1 covers 7 bases. This CDR3 spans 13 amino acids. Trimming removed 6 bases from V and 8 bases from J; junction bases left unmatched: 6. Germline assignment: CDR1 ENHRY and CDR2 SYGVKD. The CDR3 reads CAIRGTVWEKLFF. The CDR3 DNA follows: TGTGCCATCAGGGGGACAGTATGGGAAAAACTGTTTTTT.

There are a few counts of this clone. The chain carries TRBV9 and TRBJ2-5; D is possibly TRBD1 (5 bases). The germline V gene encodes CDR1 SGDLS and CDR2 YYNGEE. The CDR3 runs to 13 residues. V lost 8 bases, J lost 4 bases, and 15 bases lay in between. The CDR3 DNA reads TGTGCCAGTTCGTGGGCAGGGCGAGAGACCCAGTACTTC. Translated, it gives CASSWAGRETQYF.

The V gene is TRBV5-5, the J gene TRBJ1-5; 8 positions agree with TRBD1. This CDR3 has 16 residues. Losses at the gene ends were 4 bases for V and 1 base for J; bases not matched to a gene: 7. The V gene's germline CDR1 is SGHKS and CDR2 YYEKEE (reference sequence). CDR3 in amino acids: CASSGGQGMSNQPQHF. The CDR3 DNA reads as TGTGCCAGCAGCGGCGGACAGGGCATGAGCAATCAGCCCCAGCATTTT.

V and J are TRBV4-2 and TRBJ2-7; 12 bases map to TRBD2. V was pared by 4 bases and J by 6 bases, with 16 bases of the junction left unmatched. There are 18 residues in the CDR3. CDR1 and CDR2 (germline): LGHNA, YNFKEQ. This chain's CDR3 is CASSLSTSGRLPPSEQYF. The CDR3 coding sequence is TGTGCCAGCAGCCTTTCGACTAGCGGGAGATTACCCCCGTCCGAGCAGTACTTC.

The chain uses TRBV5-6 and TRBJ1-5, with D possibly being TRBD1 (6 bases). Germline V CDR1 and CDR2: SGHDT, YYEEEE. The CDR3 totals 13 residues. Between the trimmed V and J ends, which lost 4 bases and 6 bases, there was a span of 11 bases. The DNA of the CDR3 is TGTGCCAGCAGCACGTCAGGGGTTCAGCCCCAGCATTTT. This translates into CASSTSGVQPQHF.

V and J are TRBV5-1 and TRBJ2-5, with 7 positions matching TRBD1. CDR3 length equals 15 residues. The germline V gene encodes CDR1 SGHRS and CDR2 YFSETQ. J lost 5 bases, V lost 0 bases, and 7 bases had no gene match. The DNA for the CDR3 is TGCGCCAGCAGCTTGGTCCCAGGGGGATTCGAGACCCAGTACTTC. Translation gives CASSLVPGGFETQYF.

In this sample, this clone turned up once. This sequence joins TRBV18 and TRBJ2-3; 10 nucleotides line up with TRBD2. The V and J ends lost 1 base and 2 bases, in that order; junction bases with no gene match: 9. There are 18 residues in the CDR3. CDR1 KGHSH and CDR2 LQKENI come from the germline V gene. The CDR3 bases are TGTGCCAGCTCACCACGTAGAGGAACTAGCGGGAACACAGATACGCAGTATTTT. Residues: CASSPRRGTSGNTDTQYF.

This chain uses TRBV6-1 with TRBJ2-1; 12 nucleotides align to TRBD2. Germline loops: CDR1 MNHNS, CDR2 SASEGT. The CDR3 spans 15 residues. Trimming cost V 7 bases and J 8 bases; bases outside gene matches: 9. CDR3 in DNA: TGTGCCAGCACTAGCGGGGGGGCCGGGGGCGATGAGCAGTTCTTC. Its translation is CASTSGGAGGDEQFF.

Concerning this clone: Because the CDR3's place on the DNA is in doubt, the DNA is left out and the CDR3 is given as listed by TCRdb. This chain joins TRBV28 and TRBJ2-3; the table's D call TRBD2 went unverified against the DNA. Ends included, the CDR3 has 14 residues. Germline V CDR1 and CDR2: MDHEN, SYDVKM. CDR3: CASSTSGGADTQYF.

The chain carries TRBV27 and TRBJ2-7; D is perhaps TRBD1 (6 bases). V shed 6 bases and J shed 3 bases, with 24 bases lying between them. Germline V lookup: CDR1 MNHEY, CDR2 SMNVEV (reference sequence). The CDR3 is 17 amino acids. The CDR3: CASSPPGTKFLIYEQYF. Written as DNA, the CDR3 is TGTGCCAGCAGCCCGCCCGGGACAAAATTCCTGATCTACGAGCAGTACTTC.

The J gene is TRBJ1-5, the V gene TRBV6-5; no definite D call. The CDR3 totals 15 residues. Trimming cost V 10 bases and J 0 bases, with 16 bases left between them. The germline V gene encodes CDR1 MNHEY and CDR2 SVGAGI. Here the CDR3 DNA reads TGTGCCACCTCCCAGGACGGGAATAGCAATCAGCCCCAGCATTTT. This codes for CATSQDGNSNQPQHF.

In its sample, this clone was seen a few times. The chain couples TRBV5-1 to TRBJ2-7, with 7 bases that match TRBD1. The germline V gene encodes CDR1 SGHRS and CDR2 YFSETQ. After removal of 0 bases from V and 5 bases from J, the junction contained 5 bases not matched to a gene. CDR3 size: 14 residues. The CDR3 spells CASSLAETGNEQYF. The DNA of the CDR3 is TGCGCCAGCAGCTTGGCCGAGACAGGGAACGAGCAGTACTTC.

V usage is TRBV5-8 and J usage is TRBJ1-5, with unresolved D. Germline V CDR1 and CDR2: SGHTS, YDEGEE. Trimming stripped 0 bases from V and 4 bases from J, with 5 bases between. The CDR3 has 13 residues. CDR3 protein: CASSLGVNQPQHF. CDR3 coding DNA: TGTGCCAGCAGCTTGGGAGTAAATCAGCCCCAGCATTTT.

The chain carries TRBV28 and TRBJ1-1; TRBD1 is a possible D gene (5 bases). CDR1 MDHEN and CDR2 SYDVKM come from the germline V gene. This CDR3 contains 17 residues. V was clipped by 2 bases and J by 4 bases, with 20 bases between them. The CDR3 here is CASSLSFYSGVGTEAFF. CDR3 sequence (DNA): TGTGCCAGCAGTTTAAGTTTCTACTCGGGGGTCGGCACTGAAGCTTTCTTT.

The chain links TRBV28 to TRBJ1-3, with a weak D call TRBD1 (5 bases). The germline V gene encodes CDR1 MDHEN and CDR2 SYDVKM. Trimming shortened V by 5 bases and J by 0 bases, and 23 bases separated the two germline ends. This CDR3 comprises 19 residues. CDR3 in amino acids: CASSTAGTGTRGSGNTIYF. The CDR3 DNA reads TGTGCCAGCAGTACGGCGGGGACTGGGACTAGGGGCTCTGGAAACACCATATATTTT.

This chain uses TRBV10-1 with TRBJ2-1; D may be TRBD2 (7 bases). CDR3 length: 13 amino acids. Germline assignment: CDR1 WNHNN and CDR2 SYGVQD (reference sequence). Trimming shortened V by 10 bases and J by 9 bases, and 19 bases separated the two germline ends. The CDR3 is CATRREGGAEQFF. The DNA of the CDR3 is TGCGCCACCCGAAGGGAGGGGGGAGCTGAGCAGTTCTTC.

J is TRBJ2-5 and V is TRBV19, with D possibly matching TRBD1 (5 bases). The CDR3 covers 14 residues. V was trimmed by 1 base and J by 1 base, leaving 7 bases between them. The V gene's germline CDR1 is LNHDA and CDR2 SQIVND (reference sequence). DNA of the CDR3: TGTGCCAGTAGTATAGTAGGGGCCCAAGAGACCCAGTACTTC. Protein product: CASSIVGAQETQYF.

This chain connects TRBV10-1 to TRBJ2-7; weak D call: TRBD1 (7 bases). This CDR3 is 17 amino acids long. Looked up from germline, CDR1 is WNHNN and CDR2 is SYGVQD (reference sequence). V was clipped by 5 bases and J by 4 bases, with 24 bases between them. CDR3 protein: CASSQLTEGAGLYEQYF. The DNA of the CDR3 is TGCGCCAGCAGTCAACTAACGGAGGGGGCAGGTCTTTACGAGCAGTACTTC.

The chain couples TRBV7-2 to TRBJ2-7; 7 positions agree with TRBD1. The CDR3 extends over 13 amino acids. The germline gives CDR1 SGHTA, CDR2 FQGNSA. J gave up 5 bases and V 4 bases, and 5 bases lay outside the gene matches. CDR3 DNA sequence: TGTGCCAGCAGCTACTACAGGGGAAACGAGCAGTACTTC. Residues: CASSYYRGNEQYF.

The chain recombines TRBV7-6 with TRBJ2-7, with 8 bases matching TRBD1. Germline loops: CDR1 SGHVS, CDR2 FNYEAQ. There are 15 residues in the CDR3. Trimming took 5 bases from V and 0 from J; bases not matched to a gene: 6. The CDR3: CASSRSGQGSYEQYF. CDR3 nucleotide sequence: TGTGCCAGCAGCCGCTCCGGACAGGGCTCCTACGAGCAGTACTTC.

The chain uses TRBV11-2 and TRBJ2-7, with 7 bases matching TRBD1. Trimming took 5 bases from V and 12 from J; bases not matched to a gene: 10. The CDR3 has 12 amino acids. Looked up from germline, CDR1 is SGHAT and CDR2 is FQNNGV. The CDR3 nucleotides read TGTGCCAGCAGCCTCGAGACAGGGCCGGCGTACTTC. As protein: CASSLETGPAYF.

V is TRBV13 and J is TRBJ2-1; 8 bases fit TRBD2. Losses at the gene ends were 5 bases for V and 4 bases for J; bases not matched to a gene: 7. CDR1 PRHDT and CDR2 FYEKMQ come from the germline V gene (reference sequence). The CDR3 sequence is 15 residues long. The CDR3 protein is CASSTRGDQYNEQFF. The CDR3 region has the DNA TGTGCCAGCAGCACGCGGGGGGACCAGTACAATGAGCAGTTCTTC. Full variable domain (remainder filled in from reference TRBV13 and TRBJ2-1): AAGVIQSPRHLIKEKRETATLKCYPIPRHDTVYWYQQGPGQDPQFLISFYEKMQSDKGSIPDRFSAQQFSDYHSELNMSSLELGDSALYFCASSTRGDQYNEQFFGPGTRLTVL.